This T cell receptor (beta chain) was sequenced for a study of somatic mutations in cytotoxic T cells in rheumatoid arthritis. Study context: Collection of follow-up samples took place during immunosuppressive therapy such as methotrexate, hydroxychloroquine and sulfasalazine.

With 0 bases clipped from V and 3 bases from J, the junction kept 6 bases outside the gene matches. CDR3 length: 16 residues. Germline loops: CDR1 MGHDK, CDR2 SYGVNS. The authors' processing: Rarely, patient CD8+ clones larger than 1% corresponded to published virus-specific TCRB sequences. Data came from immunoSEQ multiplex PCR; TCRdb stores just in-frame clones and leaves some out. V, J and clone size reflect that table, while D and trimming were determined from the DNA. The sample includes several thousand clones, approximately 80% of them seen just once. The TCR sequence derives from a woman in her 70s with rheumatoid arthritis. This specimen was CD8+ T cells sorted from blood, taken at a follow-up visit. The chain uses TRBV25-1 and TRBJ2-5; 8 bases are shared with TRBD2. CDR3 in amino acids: CASSEYSQRGKETQYF. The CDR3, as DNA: TGTGCCAGCAGTGAATATTCCCAGCGGGGGAAAGAGACCCAGTACTTC.